A single sample gave rise to the 6 T cell receptor beta chains below, sequenced in a study of cytomegalovirus exposure and HLA in healthy donors. The PCR employed 60 Vbeta primers together with 13 Jbeta primers. Profiled with immunoSEQ multiplex PCR; TCRdb holds only in-frame clones, not every one. The sample includes 100,000 to 150,000 clones, 80% seen only once; the top ten take roughly 4%. Sequencing was performed on PBMCs. These receptors originate from a woman aged 40 to 50 in good health and CMV-seronegative.

The sample holds one count of this clone. The chain employs TRBV4-3 and TRBJ2-2; D is unresolved. The germline CDR1 and CDR2 sequences are LGHNA and YSLEER. CDR3 length: 17 residues. The V end was cut by 0 bases, the J end by 4 bases, with 15 bases between. This CDR3 is CASSQDSQAQLTGELFF. CDR3 DNA sequence: TGCGCCAGCAGCCAAGATTCGCAGGCGCAACTCACCGGGGAGCTGTTTTTT.

Only one count was recorded for this clone. The chain is built from TRBV9 and TRBJ2-7; the match to TRBD2 covers 7 bases. The CDR3 contains 14 residues. Germline V gene sequence: CDR1 SGDLS, CDR2 YYNGEE. Unmatched junction bases numbered 5, after V lost 0 bases and J lost 5 bases. The CDR3 loop is CASSVGGGPNEQYF. The CDR3 DNA follows: TGTGCCAGCAGCGTAGGGGGGGGTCCTAACGAGCAGTACTTC.

The gene calls are TRBV7-2 and TRBJ1-1, with D uncertain. Trimming left V 3 bases short and J 2 bases short, with 10 bases between. Germline V lookup: CDR1 SGHTA, CDR2 FQGNSA. The CDR3 runs 14 residues. The DNA for the CDR3 is TGTGCCAGCAGCTTCTGGCAGGCAAACACTGAAGCTTTCTTT. It encodes CASSFWQANTEAFF.

The rearrangement links TRBV29-1 to TRBJ1-2, with 8 bases identical to TRBD1. The CDR3 is 12 amino acids. Germline V gives CDR1 SQVTM, CDR2 ANQGSEA. V was clipped by 3 bases and J by 7 bases; unmatched bases: 4. In DNA form, the CDR3 reads TGCAGCGTTGACAGGGGGCTTCCTGGCTACACCTTC. Amino acids: CSVDRGLPGYTF.

This clone has only one observation. The chain has TRBV7-8 and TRBJ2-7, with 8 bases identical to TRBD1. This CDR3 region has 14 residues. Losses at the gene ends were 5 bases for V and 5 bases for J; bases not matched to a gene: 8. Germline CDR1 SGHVS, CDR2 FQNEAQ. In DNA, the CDR3 is TGTGCCAGCAGCACAGCGGACAGGGTGAACGAGCAGTACTTC. Amino acid sequence: CASSTADRVNEQYF.

In this sample, this clone turned up once. The chain has TRBV5-1 and TRBJ1-1; 8 positions match TRBD1. The CDR3 loop spans 18 amino acids. V was clipped by 3 bases and J by 4 bases; unmatched bases: 17. Germline V gene data show CDR1 as SGHRS and CDR2 as YFSETQ. This CDR3 reads CASSSGPGQGSYGTEAFF. The CDR3 DNA reads as TGCGCCAGCAGCTCAGGACCAGGACAGGGATCTTATGGCACTGAAGCTTTCTTT. Combining the CDR3 with reference TRBV5-1 and TRBJ1-1 gives the whole variable domain KAGVTQTPRYLIKTRGQQVTLSCSPISGHRSVSWYQQTPGQGLQFLFEYFSETQRNKGNFPGRFSGRQFSNSRSEMNVSTLELGDSALYLCASSSGPGQGSYGTEAFFGQGTRLTVV.